This T cell receptor (beta chain) is drawn from a study of T cell repertoires in cytomegalovirus infection. Across the whole study: TCR beta signatures that were public indicated CMV infection and matching HLA type. Study-wide findings and caveats: In two of eight donors, the top clonotype was HLA-C-restricted CMV-specific.

As regards this clonotype: Its matching antigen is unknown.

TCRdb passed the reads through MiXCR, listing each CDR3 protein once. The table has approximately 120,000 distinct CDR3 sequences, 29% seen once. The CDR3 covers 15 residues. CDR1 is SGHTA and CDR2 is FQGNSA in the germline V gene. The ends lost 6 bases at V and 5 bases at J; junction bases unmatched: 6. The sample consisted of CD8+ T cells from cultured PBMCs, taken from culture after CMV antigen stimulation. V usage is TRBV7-2 and J usage is TRBJ2-1; 11 positions agree with TRBD2. The sequence came from a human donor in good health (CMV status not recorded). Some clones in this sample may be carry-over from other donors' samples. CDR3 in amino acids: CASSPRLAGNNEQFF. The CDR3 nucleotides are TGTGCCAGCAGTCCTCGACTAGCGGGGAACAATGAGCAGTTCTTC.